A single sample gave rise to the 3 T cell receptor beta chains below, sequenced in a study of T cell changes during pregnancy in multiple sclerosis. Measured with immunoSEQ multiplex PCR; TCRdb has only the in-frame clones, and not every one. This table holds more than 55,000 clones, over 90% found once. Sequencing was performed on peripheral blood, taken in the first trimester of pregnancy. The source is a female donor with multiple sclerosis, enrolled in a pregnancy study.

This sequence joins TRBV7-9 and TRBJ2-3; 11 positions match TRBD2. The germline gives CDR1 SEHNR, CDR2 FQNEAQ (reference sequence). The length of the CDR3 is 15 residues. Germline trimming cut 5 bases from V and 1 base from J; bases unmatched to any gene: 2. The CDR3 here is CASSPTSGGTDTQYF. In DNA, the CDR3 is TGTGCCAGCAGCCCGACTAGCGGGGGCACAGATACGCAGTATTTT. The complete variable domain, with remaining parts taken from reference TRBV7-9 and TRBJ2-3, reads DTGVSQNPRHKITKRGQNVTFRCDPISEHNRLYWYRQTLGQGPEFLTYFQNEAQLEKSRLLSDRFSAERPKGSFSTLEIQRTEQGDSAMYLCASSPTSGGTDTQYFGPGTRLTVL.

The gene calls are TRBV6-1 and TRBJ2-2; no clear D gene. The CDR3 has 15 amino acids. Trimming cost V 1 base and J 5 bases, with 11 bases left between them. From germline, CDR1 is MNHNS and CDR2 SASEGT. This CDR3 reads CASSEVVQATGELFF. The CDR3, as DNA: TGTGCCAGCAGTGAAGTGGTCCAGGCGACCGGGGAGCTGTTTTTT.

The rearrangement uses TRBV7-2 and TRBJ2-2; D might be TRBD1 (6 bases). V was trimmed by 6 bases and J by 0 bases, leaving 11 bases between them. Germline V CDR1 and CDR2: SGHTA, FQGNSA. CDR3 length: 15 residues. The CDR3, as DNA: TGTGCCAGCAGACAGGACAGATCGAACACCGGGGAGCTGTTTTTT. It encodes CASRQDRSNTGELFF.